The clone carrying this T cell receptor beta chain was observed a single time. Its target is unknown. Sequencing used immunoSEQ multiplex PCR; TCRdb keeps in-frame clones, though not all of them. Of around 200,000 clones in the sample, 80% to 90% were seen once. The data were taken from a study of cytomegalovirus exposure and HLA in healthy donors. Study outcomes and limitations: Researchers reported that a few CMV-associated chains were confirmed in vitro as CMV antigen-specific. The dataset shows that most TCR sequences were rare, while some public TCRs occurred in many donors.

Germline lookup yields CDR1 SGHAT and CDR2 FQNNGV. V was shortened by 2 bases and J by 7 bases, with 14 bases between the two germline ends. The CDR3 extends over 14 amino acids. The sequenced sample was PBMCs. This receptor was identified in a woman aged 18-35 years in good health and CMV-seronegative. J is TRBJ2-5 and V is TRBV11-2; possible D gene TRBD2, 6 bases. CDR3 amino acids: CASSLNRLGGTQYF. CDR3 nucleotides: TGTGCCAGCAGCTTAAACAGGCTGGGGGGGACCCAGTACTTC.